Listed below are T cell receptor beta chains from one sample, sequenced in a study of blood T cell repertoires in COVID-19. The protocol was immunoSEQ multiplex PCR, while the TCRdb copy is restricted to in-frame clones and leaves out a portion. The sample has around 54,000 clones, roughly 80% seen once; the top ten hold roughly 5.8%. The sample was PBMCs or T cells enriched from blood (not recorded which). Receptors originate from a woman aged 50 to 65 with acute COVID-19. Each CDR3 is given without its conserved first and last residue. Expanded clones are given a class, and other clones once, few, many or no size at all.

v_call,j_call,clone_size,cdr3_aa
TRBV4-1,TRBJ2-2,NA,ASSQGRGAGELF
TRBV5-1,TRBJ1-3,NA,ASSAGQSFSGNTIY
TRBV19,TRBJ2-3,NA,ASTSTLQGRTDTQY
TRBV30,TRBJ1-3,few,AWSVHISGNTIY
TRBV5-1,TRBJ2-1,NA,ASSSDGNEQF
TRBV4-2,TRBJ2-5,NA,ASSPPEGTGRKTQY
TRBV3-1/TRBV3-2,TRBJ1-1,NA,ASSLNRGRNTEAF
TRBV29-1,TRBJ2-7,NA,SVTTIVQGEQY
TRBV24-1,TRBJ2-5,NA,ATSRPQGAEETQY
TRBV5-8,TRBJ2-1,few,ASSLDRNEQF
TRBV4-1,TRBJ2-5,NA,ASSLTSGGAGTQY
TRBV12-5,TRBJ2-1,NA,ASGSGTAYNEQF
TRBV5-4,TRBJ1-1,NA,ASSRPGDGTEAF
TRBV25-1,TRBJ2-1,NA,ASSETKAGSNEQF
TRBV6-1,TRBJ1-5,few,ASSESRGLLNQPQH
TRBV3-1/TRBV3-2,TRBJ1-2,NA,ASSGAGTGDGYT
TRBV7-3,TRBJ2-2,NA,ASSLGQGVPGELF
TRBV9,TRBJ2-3,few,ASSVAQLAGMHTQY
TRBV3-1/TRBV3-2,TRBJ2-1,NA,ASSQFFGRGPGYNEQF
TRBV11-3,TRBJ2-3,NA,ASSLALFASVHTDTQY
TRBV5-1,TRBJ1-2,NA,ASSLFLGTGATGYT
TRBV19,TRBJ1-6,NA,ASQGGRSPLH
TRBV7-8,TRBJ2-2,NA,ASSSGQRNTGELF
TRBV29-1,TRBJ1-1,NA,SVSRRGNTEAF
TRBV7-9,TRBJ1-6,NA,ASSLTPSQAANSPLH
TRBV7-9,TRBJ1-1,NA,ASSLDTQNTEAF
TRBV9,TRBJ1-1,NA,ASSVQGQLNTEAF